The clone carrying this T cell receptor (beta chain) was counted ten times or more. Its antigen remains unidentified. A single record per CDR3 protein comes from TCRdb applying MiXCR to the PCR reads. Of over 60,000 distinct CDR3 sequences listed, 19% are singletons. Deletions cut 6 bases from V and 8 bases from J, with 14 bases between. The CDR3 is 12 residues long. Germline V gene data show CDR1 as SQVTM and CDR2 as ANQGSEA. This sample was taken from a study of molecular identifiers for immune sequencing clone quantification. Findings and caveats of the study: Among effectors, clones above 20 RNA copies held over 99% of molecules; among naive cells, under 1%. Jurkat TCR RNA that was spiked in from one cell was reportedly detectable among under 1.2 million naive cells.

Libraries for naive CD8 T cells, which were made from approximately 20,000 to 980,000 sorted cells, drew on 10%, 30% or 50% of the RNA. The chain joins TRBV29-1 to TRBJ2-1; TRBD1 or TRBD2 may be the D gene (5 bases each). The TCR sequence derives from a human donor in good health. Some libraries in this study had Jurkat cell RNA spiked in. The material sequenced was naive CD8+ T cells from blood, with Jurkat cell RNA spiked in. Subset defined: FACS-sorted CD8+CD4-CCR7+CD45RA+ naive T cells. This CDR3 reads CSVPEGLYEQFF. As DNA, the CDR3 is TGCAGCGTACCCGAGGGGCTTTATGAGCAGTTCTTC.